These 30 T cell receptor beta chains originate from one sample sequenced in a study of cytomegalovirus exposure and HLA in healthy donors. The PCR made use of 60 Vbeta and 13 Jbeta primers. Measured with immunoSEQ multiplex PCR; TCRdb has only the in-frame clones, and not every one. The repertoire holds fewer than 90,000 clones, with around two thirds as singletons. Material for sequencing was PBMCs. These receptors came from a woman between 45 and 60 years old in good health and CMV-seropositive.

The chain carries TRBV19 and TRBJ2-2; TRBD1 aligns across 11 bases. This CDR3 is built from 19 residues. CDR1 and CDR2 (germline): LNHDA, SQIVND (reference sequence). J was trimmed by 5 bases and V by 6 bases; bases with no gene match: 17. CDR3: CASRRHSDRGRGWTGELFF. CDR3 DNA: TGTGCCAGTAGGAGACACTCGGACAGGGGGCGCGGATGGACCGGGGAGCTGTTTTTT.

The chain couples TRBV5-4 to TRBJ1-2, with 9 bases matching TRBD1. CDR1 SGHNT and CDR2 YYREEE come from the germline V gene (reference sequence). V lost 6 bases and J lost 6; bases outside the gene matches: 9. The CDR3 sequence is 14 residues long. The CDR3 coding sequence is TGTGCCAGCACCCTAGACAGGGGGAACGATGGCTACACCTTC. Amino acid sequence: CASTLDRGNDGYTF.

The chain combines TRBV5-1 with TRBJ2-3; 7 nucleotides align to TRBD2. V dropped 3 bases and J dropped 4; count of bases not matched to a gene: 5. Germline lookup yields CDR1 SGHRS and CDR2 YFSETQ. The CDR3 loop spans 14 amino acids. This CDR3 is CASSWAGASDTQYF. The CDR3 DNA reads as TGCGCCAGCAGCTGGGCGGGAGCTTCAGATACGCAGTATTTT.

This clone has more than one count but fewer than ten. This rearrangement joins TRBV4-2 to TRBJ1-1; the match to TRBD1 covers 10 bases. Trimming cost V 5 bases and J 0 bases; bases outside gene matches: 9. From germline, CDR1 is LGHNA and CDR2 YNFKEQ. The CDR3 contains 17 residues. CDR3 sequence reads: CASSTGQGDIMNTEAFF. The CDR3, as DNA: TGTGCCAGCAGCACTGGACAGGGGGATATTATGAACACTGAAGCTTTCTTT.

The V gene is TRBV2, the J gene TRBJ1-5; no reliable D call. CDR1 and CDR2 (germline): SNHLY, FYNNEI. With 4 bases removed from V and 0 bases from J, the gap between germline ends came to 13 bases. The CDR3 has 16 residues. CDR3 DNA sequence: TGTGCCAGCAGTGTAGAACAGAGCTATAGCAATCAGCCCCAGCATTTT. It translates to CASSVEQSYSNQPQHF. Complete variable domain (other parts from reference TRBV2 and TRBJ1-5): EPEVTQTPSHQVTQMGQEVILRCVPISNHLYFYWYRQILGQKVEFLVSFYNNEISEKSEIFDDQFSVERPDGSNFTLKIRSTKLEDSAMYFCASSVEQSYSNQPQHFGDGTRLSIL.

The chain carries TRBV13 and TRBJ2-5; weak D call: TRBD2 (5 bases). V lost 5 bases and J lost 1, with 11 bases in between. This CDR3 region has 14 residues. CDR1 PRHDT and CDR2 FYEKMQ come from the germline V gene (reference sequence). CDR3 residues: CASSASGSQETQYF. The CDR3 DNA reads as TGTGCCAGCAGCGCCTCGGGAAGCCAAGAGACCCAGTACTTC. The full variable domain, rest sourced from reference TRBV13 and TRBJ2-5, is AAGVIQSPRHLIKEKRETATLKCYPIPRHDTVYWYQQGPGQDPQFLISFYEKMQSDKGSIPDRFSAQQFSDYHSELNMSSLELGDSALYFCASSASGSQETQYFGPGTRLLVL.

The V call is TRBV7-2, the J call TRBJ1-2; 12 bases agree with TRBD1. This CDR3 comprises 14 residues. CDR1 SGHTA and CDR2 FQGNSA come from the germline V gene. V trimming: 5 bases; J trimming: 8 bases; junction bases outside the gene matches: 6. CDR3 in amino acids: CASSPGQGAKGYTF. The CDR3 nucleotides are TGTGCCAGCAGCCCGGGACAGGGGGCAAAGGGCTACACCTTC.

The chain has TRBV30 and TRBJ2-6; tentatively, D is TRBD2 (5 bases). The germline V and J ends were trimmed by 4 bases and 4 bases, with 32 bases remaining between them. There are 21 residues in the CDR3. The germline CDR1 and CDR2 sequences are GTSNPN and SVGIG (reference sequence). The CDR3 sequence is CAWIDLFASTVGRGGANVLTF. In DNA, the CDR3 is TGTGCCTGGATTGATCTCTTTGCCAGCACGGTAGGGCGAGGGGGGGCCAACGTCCTGACTTTC.

This clone was recorded a few times. The V call is TRBV4-1, the J call TRBJ2-1; 12 nucleotides agree with TRBD1. This CDR3 contains 17 residues. The germline gives CDR1 MGHRA, CDR2 YSYEKL. V lost 0 bases, J lost 6 bases, and 6 bases stayed unmatched. CDR3 bases: TGCGCCAGCAGCCAAGATCGGGGGACAGGGGGCCTCAATGAGCAGTTCTTC. It translates to CASSQDRGTGGLNEQFF.

The rearrangement joins TRBV28 to TRBJ1-4; D ambiguous. The germline V gene encodes CDR1 MDHEN and CDR2 SYDVKM. CDR3 size: 16 residues. V was pared by 2 bases and J by 8 bases, with 18 bases between. CDR3 in DNA: TGTGCCAGCAGTTTAAATCTTGCGGGGAGTCGGGAAAAACTGTTTTTT. Its protein product is CASSLNLAGSREKLFF.

The CDR3 loop reads CASSSPGTGSYEQYF. DNA of the CDR3: TGTGCCAGCAGTTCCCCCGGGACAGGCTCCTACGAGCAGTACTTC. This sequence joins TRBV6-6 and TRBJ2-7; 8 nucleotides align to TRBD1. Germline-derived CDR1 and CDR2 are MNHNY and SVGAGI (reference sequence). This CDR3 comprises 15 residues. V trimming: 4 bases; J trimming: 0 bases; junction bases outside the gene matches: 5.

The CDR3 DNA reads TGTGCCAGCAGAGCGGACGGGAACACTGAAGCTTTCTTT. This gives the protein CASRADGNTEAFF. This sequence joins TRBV2 and TRBJ1-1; unclear D gene. Germline V gene data show CDR1 as SNHLY and CDR2 as FYNNEI. The ends were cut back, 6 bases at V and 1 base at J, with 9 bases in the middle. The CDR3 runs to 13 residues.

The rearrangement links TRBV2 to TRBJ2-3; 7 bases are shared with TRBD2. Germline V gene data show CDR1 as SNHLY and CDR2 as FYNNEI. This CDR3 spans 18 amino acids. The ends lost 2 bases at V and 4 bases at J; junction bases unmatched: 15. The CDR3 loop is CASSEHRLAEGLSDTQYF. CDR3 nucleotides: TGTGCCAGCAGTGAACATCGGCTAGCGGAGGGCCTCTCAGATACGCAGTATTTT.

The V call is TRBV7-2, the J call TRBJ2-1; maybe TRBD2 (6 bases). V lost 1 base, J lost 6 bases, and 7 bases lay in between. Germline CDR1 reads SGHTA; CDR2 reads FQGNSA. There are 13 residues in the CDR3. CDR3 nucleotide sequence: TGTGCCAGCAGCTTAGTGCGGGGCAATGAGCAGTTCTTC. Translated: CASSLVRGNEQFF.

The rearrangement joins TRBV5-4 to TRBJ2-1, with D possibly being TRBD1 (6 bases). CDR1 and CDR2 (germline): SGHNT, YYREEE (reference sequence). This CDR3 region has 12 residues. V dropped 1 base and J dropped 8 bases, with 7 bases sitting between them. The CDR3 spells CASSLSGDEQFF. The CDR3, as DNA: TGTGCCAGCAGCTTGTCAGGGGATGAGCAGTTCTTC.

The V call is TRBV20-1, the J call TRBJ1-1; D uncertain. Germline V lookup: CDR1 DFQATT, CDR2 SNEGSKA (reference sequence). V lost 4 bases to trimming and J lost 10 bases, with 13 bases between them. The CDR3 extends over 11 amino acids. CDR3 region: CSANQPGRAFF. The CDR3 coding sequence is TGCAGTGCTAACCAACCTGGCCGAGCTTTCTTT.

The chain uses TRBV10-3 and TRBJ2-5; 11 nucleotides match TRBD2. J gave up 5 bases and V 3 bases, and 2 bases lay outside the gene matches. This CDR3 has 14 residues. Germline V lookup: CDR1 ENHRY, CDR2 SYGVKD. This CDR3 reads CAISDGTSGETQYF. CDR3 sequence (DNA): TGTGCCATCAGTGATGGGACTAGCGGCGAGACCCAGTACTTC.

The CDR3 loop is CASSVGEGNTIYF. In nucleotides, the CDR3 is TGTGCCAGCAGCGTAGGAGAGGGAAACACCATATATTTT. The chain links TRBV9 to TRBJ1-3, with D uncertain. The CDR3 sequence is 13 residues long. V shed 0 bases and J shed 4 bases, with 5 bases lying between them. Germline CDR1 is SGDLS and CDR2 is YYNGEE.

This clone was picked up a small number of times. V is TRBV18 and J is TRBJ2-1; 9 positions agree with TRBD2. V shed 3 bases and J 3 bases; nucleotides not matched to a gene: 18. Germline loops: CDR1 KGHSH, CDR2 LQKENI. This CDR3 comprises 20 residues. The CDR3 DNA follows: TGTGCCAGCTCACCCCGCAGTCCACTAGCGGGCACAGAAGGCTACAATGAGCAGTTCTTC. Translating gives CASSPRSPLAGTEGYNEQFF.

V is TRBV5-1 and J is TRBJ2-2; 8 bases match TRBD2. With 2 bases clipped from V and 0 bases from J, the junction kept 3 bases outside the gene matches. CDR3 length: 16 residues. The germline CDR1 and CDR2 sequences are SGHRS and YFSETQ. The DNA of the CDR3 is TGCGCCAGCAGCTTTGGACTAGCACCGAACACCGGGGAGCTGTTTTTT. Its translation: CASSFGLAPNTGELFF.

The V call is TRBV5-3, the J call TRBJ2-7; a weak D match, TRBD2 (5 bases). TRBV5-3 is classed as an ORF, of uncertain function. V lost 3 bases to trimming and J lost 4 bases, with 5 bases between them. This CDR3 has 11 residues. The CDR3 reads CARSWRYEQYF. CDR3 nucleotides: TGTGCCAGAAGCTGGAGGTACGAGCAGTACTTC.

V gene TRBV7-2 combines with J gene TRBJ1-4, with TRBD1 identical over 9 bases. In germline, CDR1 is SGHTA, CDR2 FQGNSA. This CDR3 comprises 14 residues. Trimming took 5 bases from V and 8 from J; bases not matched to a gene: 6. This chain's CDR3 is CASSPGQGWEKLFF. The CDR3 DNA reads TGTGCCAGCAGCCCGGGACAGGGTTGGGAAAAACTGTTTTTT.

This clone was recorded a few times. The gene calls are TRBV5-4 and TRBJ2-7, with D possibly matching TRBD2 (6 bases). The CDR3 is 15 residues long. Germline CDR1 and CDR2: SGHNT and YYREEE (reference sequence). Trimming took off 4 bases at V and 0 bases at J, with 14 bases between the two ends. The CDR3 region is CASSLSGDRSYEQYF. The CDR3 nucleotides are TGTGCCAGCAGCCTTTCGGGGGACCGCTCCTACGAGCAGTACTTC.

This chain joins TRBV28 and TRBJ2-2, with D perhaps TRBD2 (7 bases). CDR3 length equals 16 residues. The V end lost 6 bases, the J end lost 4 bases, and 18 bases lay between the germline ends. Germline CDR1 is MDHEN and CDR2 is SYDVKM. The CDR3 nucleotides are TGTGCCAGCAGCGCTCTAGGGGGGGCCCTCACCGGGGAGCTGTTTTTT. Protein: CASSALGGALTGELFF.

This clone has only one observation. V usage is TRBV2 and J usage is TRBJ2-7; D is uncertain. In germline, CDR1 is SNHLY, CDR2 FYNNEI. V gave up 10 bases and J gave up 2 bases, with 18 bases separating them. This CDR3 spans 14 amino acids. CDR3 amino acids: CATAGQETPYEQYF. In nucleotides, the CDR3 is TGTGCCACCGCAGGTCAGGAAACCCCCTACGAGCAGTACTTC.

The sample holds a few counts of this clone. This rearrangement joins TRBV4-2 to TRBJ1-1; 7 nucleotides align to TRBD1. This CDR3 has 14 amino acids. CDR1 LGHNA and CDR2 YNFKEQ come from the germline V gene. The ends lost 1 base at V and 4 bases at J; junction bases unmatched: 3. The chain's CDR3 is CASSQGAGGTEAFF. The CDR3 coding sequence is TGTGCCAGCAGCCAAGGGGCAGGGGGCACTGAAGCTTTCTTT.

The chain carries TRBV14 and TRBJ2-7, with a possible D match to TRBD2 (7 bases). Trimming took off 7 bases at V and 1 base at J, with 20 bases between the two ends. Germline V gene lookup returns CDR1 SGHDN and CDR2 FVKESK. The CDR3 runs 16 residues. The DNA of the CDR3 is TGTGCCAGCACCCCGAGGGGGGGTTCTATGTCCTACGAGCAGTACTTC. Its protein product is CASTPRGGSMSYEQYF. Full variable domain (rest looked up from reference TRBV14 and TRBJ2-7): EAGVTQFPSHSVIEKGQTVTLRCDPISGHDNLYWYRRVMGKEIKFLLHFVKESKQDESGMPNNRFLAERTGGTYSTLKVQPAELEDSGVYFCASTPRGGSMSYEQYFGPGTRLTVT.

This clone came up a few times. The CDR3 DNA is TGCAGCGCCGAGGTCAGGCCGGGGCAGCCCCAGCATTTT. Encoded protein: CSAEVRPGQPQHF. The chain links TRBV29-1 to TRBJ1-5; unclear D gene. Germline CDR1 and CDR2: SQVTM and ANQGSEA. The CDR3 loop spans 13 amino acids. The V end was cut by 7 bases, the J end by 7 bases, with 17 bases between. Filled out from reference TRBV29-1 and TRBJ1-5, the complete variable domain reads SAVISQKPSRDICQRGTSLTIQCQVDSQVTMMFWYRQQPGQSLTLIATANQGSEATYESGFVIDKFPISRPNLTFSTLTVSNMSPEDSSIYLCSAEVRPGQPQHFGDGTRLSIL.

This clone was picked up a small number of times. V and J are TRBV4-3 and TRBJ2-2, with unresolved D. Germline values: CDR1 LGHNA, CDR2 YSLEER. The CDR3 covers 14 residues. Trimming pared 3 bases from V and 1 base from J, leaving 6 bases between. The CDR3 DNA reads as TGCGCCAGCAGCCAGAACAGGAACACCGGGGAGCTGTTTTTT. It encodes CASSQNRNTGELFF.

The chain has TRBV9 and TRBJ2-3; 15 positions match TRBD2. The V gene's germline CDR1 is SGDLS and CDR2 YYNGEE. The CDR3 spans 19 residues. V lost 0 bases and J lost 5; bases outside the gene matches: 10. The CDR3 bases are TGTGCCAGCAGCGTAGAAGGAGAGGGACTAGCGGGAGGAAGAGATACGCAGTATTTT. Its translation is CASSVEGEGLAGGRDTQYF.